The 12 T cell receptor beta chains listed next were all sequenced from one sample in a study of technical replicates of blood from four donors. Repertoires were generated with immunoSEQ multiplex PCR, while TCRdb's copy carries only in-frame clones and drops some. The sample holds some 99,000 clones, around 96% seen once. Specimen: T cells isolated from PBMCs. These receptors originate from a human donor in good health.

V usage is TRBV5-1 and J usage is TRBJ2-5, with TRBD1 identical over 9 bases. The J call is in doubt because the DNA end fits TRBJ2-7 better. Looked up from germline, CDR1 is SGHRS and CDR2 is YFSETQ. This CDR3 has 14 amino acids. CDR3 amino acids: CASRAGQGAHEQYF. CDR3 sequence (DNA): TGCGCCAGCCGGGCGGGACAGGGTGCCCACGAGCAGTACTTC.

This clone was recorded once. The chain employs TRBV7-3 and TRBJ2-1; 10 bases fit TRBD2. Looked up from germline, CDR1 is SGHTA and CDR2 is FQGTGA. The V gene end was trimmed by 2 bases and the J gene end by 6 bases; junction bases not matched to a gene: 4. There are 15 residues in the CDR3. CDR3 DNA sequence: TGTGCCAGCAGCTTACTAGCGGGGGCATTCAATGAGCAGTTCTTC. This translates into CASSLLAGAFNEQFF.

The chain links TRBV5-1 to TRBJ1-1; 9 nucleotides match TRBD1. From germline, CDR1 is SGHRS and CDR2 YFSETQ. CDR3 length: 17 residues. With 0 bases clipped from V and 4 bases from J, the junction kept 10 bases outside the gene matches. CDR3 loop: CASSLATPGTGSTEAFF. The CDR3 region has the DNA TGCGCCAGCAGCTTGGCCACCCCCGGGACAGGGTCCACTGAAGCTTTCTTT.

CDR3 residues: CASSSRGTSVLETQYF. The CDR3 DNA is TGTGCCAGTAGTAGCCGCGGGACTAGCGTATTAGAGACCCAGTACTTC. This chain uses TRBV19 with TRBJ2-5; 10 bases are shared with TRBD2. Trimming took 4 bases from V and 4 from J; bases not matched to a gene: 9. CDR3 length equals 16 residues. CDR1 LNHDA and CDR2 SQIVND come from the germline V gene (reference sequence).

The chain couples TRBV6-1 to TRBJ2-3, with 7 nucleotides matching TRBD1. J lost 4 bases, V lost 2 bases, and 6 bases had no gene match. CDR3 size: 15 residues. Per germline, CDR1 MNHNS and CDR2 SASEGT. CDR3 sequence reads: CASSEQLGGADTQYF. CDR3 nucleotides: TGTGCCAGCAGTGAACAGCTAGGGGGCGCAGATACGCAGTATTTT.

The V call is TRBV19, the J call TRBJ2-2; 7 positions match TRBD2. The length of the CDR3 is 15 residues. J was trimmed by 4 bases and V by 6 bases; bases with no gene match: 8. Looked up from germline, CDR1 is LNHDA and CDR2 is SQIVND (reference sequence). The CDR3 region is CASSPAWGGTGELFF. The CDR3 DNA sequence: TGTGCCAGTAGCCCAGCCTGGGGGGGCACCGGGGAGCTGTTTTTT.

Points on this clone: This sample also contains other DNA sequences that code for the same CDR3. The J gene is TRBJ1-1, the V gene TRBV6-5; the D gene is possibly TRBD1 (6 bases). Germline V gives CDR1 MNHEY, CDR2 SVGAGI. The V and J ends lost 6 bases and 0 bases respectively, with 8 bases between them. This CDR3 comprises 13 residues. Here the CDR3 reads CASRDRMNTEAFF. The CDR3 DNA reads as TGTGCCAGCAGAGACAGGATGAACACTGAAGCTTTCTTT.

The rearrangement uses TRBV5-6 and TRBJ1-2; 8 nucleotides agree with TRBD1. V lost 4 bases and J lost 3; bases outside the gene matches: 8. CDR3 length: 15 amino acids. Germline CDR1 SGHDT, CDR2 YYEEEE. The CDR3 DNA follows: TGTGCCAGCAGCCTAAGCCGGGACAGGTACTATGGCTACACCTTC. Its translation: CASSLSRDRYYGYTF.

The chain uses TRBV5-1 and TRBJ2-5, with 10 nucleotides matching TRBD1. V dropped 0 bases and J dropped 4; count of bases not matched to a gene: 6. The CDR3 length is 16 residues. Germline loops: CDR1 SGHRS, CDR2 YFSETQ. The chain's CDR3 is CASSLALGQGRETQYF. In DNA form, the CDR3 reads TGCGCCAGCAGCTTGGCTTTGGGACAGGGGCGAGAGACCCAGTACTTC.

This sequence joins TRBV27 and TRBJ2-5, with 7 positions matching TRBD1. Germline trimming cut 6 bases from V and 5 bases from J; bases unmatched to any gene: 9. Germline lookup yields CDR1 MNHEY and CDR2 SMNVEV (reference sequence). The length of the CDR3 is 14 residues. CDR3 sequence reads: CASRPTGHGETQYF. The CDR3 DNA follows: TGTGCCAGCAGGCCGACAGGGCACGGGGAGACCCAGTACTTC.

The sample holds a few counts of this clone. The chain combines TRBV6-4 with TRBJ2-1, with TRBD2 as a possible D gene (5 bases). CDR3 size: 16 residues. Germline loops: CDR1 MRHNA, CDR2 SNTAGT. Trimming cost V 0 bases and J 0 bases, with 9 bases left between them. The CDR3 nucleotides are TGTGCCAGCAGTGACTCGGAGGATAGCTCCTACAATGAGCAGTTCTTC. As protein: CASSDSEDSSYNEQFF.

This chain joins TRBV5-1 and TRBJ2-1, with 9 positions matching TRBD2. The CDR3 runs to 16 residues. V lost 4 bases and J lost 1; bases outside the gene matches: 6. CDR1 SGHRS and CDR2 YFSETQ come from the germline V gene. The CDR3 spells CASSQGTSISYNEQFF. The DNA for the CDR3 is TGCGCCAGCAGCCAAGGGACTAGCATTTCCTACAATGAGCAGTTCTTC.